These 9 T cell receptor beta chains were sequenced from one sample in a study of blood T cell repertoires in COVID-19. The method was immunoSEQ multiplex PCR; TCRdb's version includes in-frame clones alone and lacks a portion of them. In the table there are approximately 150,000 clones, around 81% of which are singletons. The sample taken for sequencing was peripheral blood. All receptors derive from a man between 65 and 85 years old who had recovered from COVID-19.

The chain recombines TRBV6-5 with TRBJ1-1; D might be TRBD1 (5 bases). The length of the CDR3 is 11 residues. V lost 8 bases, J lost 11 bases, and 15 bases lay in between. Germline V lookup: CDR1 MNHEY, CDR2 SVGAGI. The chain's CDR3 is CASGGGAGAFF. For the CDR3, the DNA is TGTGCCAGCGGCGGTGGGGCCGGGGCTTTCTTT.

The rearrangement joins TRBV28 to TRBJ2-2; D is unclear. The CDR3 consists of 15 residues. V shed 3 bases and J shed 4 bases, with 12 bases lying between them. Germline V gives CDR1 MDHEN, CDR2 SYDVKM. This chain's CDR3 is CASSLRPSGTGELFF. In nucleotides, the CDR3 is TGTGCCAGCAGTTTGAGGCCTTCGGGCACCGGGGAGCTGTTTTTT.

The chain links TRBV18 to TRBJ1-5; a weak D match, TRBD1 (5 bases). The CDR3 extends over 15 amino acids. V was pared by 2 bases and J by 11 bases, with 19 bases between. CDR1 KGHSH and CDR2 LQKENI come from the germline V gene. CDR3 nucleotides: TGTGCCAGCTCACCAGTGGAGACACCCCAGGGAACCCAGCATTTT. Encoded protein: CASSPVETPQGTQHF. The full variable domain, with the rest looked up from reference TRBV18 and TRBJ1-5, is NAGVMQNPRHLVRRRGQEARLRCSPMKGHSHVYWYRQLPEEGLKFMVYLQKENIIDESGMPKERFSAEFPKEGPSILRIQQVVRGDSAAYFCASSPVETPQGTQHFGDGTRLSIL.

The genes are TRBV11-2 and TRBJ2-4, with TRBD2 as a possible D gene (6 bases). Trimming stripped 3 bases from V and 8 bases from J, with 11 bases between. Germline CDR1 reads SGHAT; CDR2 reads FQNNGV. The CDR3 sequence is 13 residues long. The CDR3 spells CASSFRGSDIQYF. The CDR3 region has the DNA TGTGCCAGCAGCTTCCGGGGGAGTGACATTCAGTACTTC.

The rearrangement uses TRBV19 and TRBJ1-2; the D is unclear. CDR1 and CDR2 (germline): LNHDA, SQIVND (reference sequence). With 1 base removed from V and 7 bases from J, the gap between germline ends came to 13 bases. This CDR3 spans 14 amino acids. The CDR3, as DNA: TGTGCCAGTAGTATAGCGCCTAGATCGGGTGGCTACACCTTC. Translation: CASSIAPRSGGYTF.

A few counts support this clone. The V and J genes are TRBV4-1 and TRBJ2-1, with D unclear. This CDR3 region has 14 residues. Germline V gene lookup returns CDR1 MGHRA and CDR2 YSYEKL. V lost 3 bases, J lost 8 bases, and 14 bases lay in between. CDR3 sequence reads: CASSQRTIVHEQFF. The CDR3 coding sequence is TGCGCCAGCAGCCAGCGAACCATAGTGCATGAGCAGTTCTTC.

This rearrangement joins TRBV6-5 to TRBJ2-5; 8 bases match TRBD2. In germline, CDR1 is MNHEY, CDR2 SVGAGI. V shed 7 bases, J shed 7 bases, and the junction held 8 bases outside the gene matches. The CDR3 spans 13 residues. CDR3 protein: CASNIAGRGTQYF. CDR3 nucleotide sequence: TGTGCCAGCAACATAGCGGGGCGAGGGACCCAGTACTTC.

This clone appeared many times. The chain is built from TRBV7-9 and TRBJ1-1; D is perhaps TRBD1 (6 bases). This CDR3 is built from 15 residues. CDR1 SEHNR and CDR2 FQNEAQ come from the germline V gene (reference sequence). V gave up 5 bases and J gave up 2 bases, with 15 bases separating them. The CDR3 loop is CASSPRGQINTEAFF. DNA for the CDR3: TGTGCCAGCAGCCCCCGAGGACAGATAAACACTGAAGCTTTCTTT.

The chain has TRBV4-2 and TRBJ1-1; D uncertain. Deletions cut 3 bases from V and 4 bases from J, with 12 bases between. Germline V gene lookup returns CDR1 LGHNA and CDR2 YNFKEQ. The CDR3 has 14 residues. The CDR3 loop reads CASSHGIRGTEAFF. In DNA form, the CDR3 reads TGTGCCAGCAGCCATGGGATTCGGGGCACTGAAGCTTTCTTT.